Below are 15 T cell receptor beta chains sequenced from a single sample in a study of cytomegalovirus exposure and HLA in healthy donors. The PCR used 60 Vbeta and 13 Jbeta primers. Produced via immunoSEQ multiplex PCR; TCRdb's table is partial and in-frame only. The profile shows roughly 90,000 clones, about four fifths of them singletons. The sequencing input was PBMCs. The receptors here all came from a man younger than 40 in good health and CMV-seropositive.

The rearrangement links TRBV2 to TRBJ2-5, with TRBD2 as a possible D gene (6 bases). The germline CDR1 and CDR2 sequences are SNHLY and FYNNEI. There are 15 residues in the CDR3. The V and J ends lost 0 bases and 5 bases respectively, with 13 bases between them. The CDR3 DNA sequence: TGTGCCAGCAGTGAAGCGCTTCGGGGGATCGAGACCCAGTACTTC. Its translation: CASSEALRGIETQYF.

This chain connects TRBV6-1 to TRBJ2-5; perhaps TRBD1 as D (6 bases). Germline V gives CDR1 MNHNS, CDR2 SASEGT. This CDR3 has 15 amino acids. V gave up 7 bases and J gave up 0 bases, with 15 bases separating them. The CDR3 coding sequence is TGTGCCAGCAATATTGTTGACAGGTACCAAGAGACCCAGTACTTC. As protein: CASNIVDRYQETQYF.

This rearrangement joins TRBV5-1 to TRBJ2-5, with 7 bases matching TRBD1. TRBJ2-7 explains the end of the DNA better; the J call may be wrong. The CDR3 is 16 residues long. Germline CDR1 SGHRS, CDR2 YFSETQ. The CDR3 here is CASSGSPGQSSYEQYF. Written as DNA, the CDR3 is TGCGCCAGCAGCGGGTCTCCGGGACAGAGCTCCTACGAGCAGTACTTC.

There are a few counts of this clone. The genes are TRBV5-1 and TRBJ1-4; maybe TRBD1 (6 bases). Trimming took 0 bases from V and 8 from J, leaving 11 bases between them. The CDR3 sequence is 14 residues long. Germline CDR1 reads SGHRS; CDR2 reads YFSETQ. The CDR3 spells CASSLGQGKEKLFF. The CDR3 DNA is TGCGCCAGCAGCTTGGGGCAGGGGAAAGAAAAACTGTTTTTT.

The chain links TRBV29-1 to TRBJ2-1, with 8 bases identical to TRBD2. The length of the CDR3 is 16 residues. The junction had 12 bases not matched to a gene; V was cut back by 4 bases and J by 4 bases. CDR1 is SQVTM and CDR2 is ANQGSEA in the germline V gene. The CDR3 nucleotides read TGCAGCGTTGTTGGTCGGGGGACTAGTAAATACAATGAGCAGTTCTTC. Its translation: CSVVGRGTSKYNEQFF.

V is TRBV27 and J is TRBJ2-3, with 11 bases lining up with TRBD2. Germline CDR1 is MNHEY and CDR2 is SMNVEV (reference sequence). Trimming removed 4 bases from V and 6 bases from J; junction bases left unmatched: 6. There are 15 residues in the CDR3. The CDR3 DNA follows: TGTGCCAGCAGTTCGACGGTAGCGGGAGGGGATACGCAGTATTTT. Its translation is CASSSTVAGGDTQYF.

This rearrangement joins TRBV6-5 to TRBJ1-2; a weak D match, TRBD1 (6 bases). CDR1 and CDR2 from the germline V gene are MNHEY and SVGAGI. This CDR3 region has 15 residues. The germline V and J ends were trimmed by 0 bases and 2 bases, with 10 bases remaining between them. The CDR3 loop reads CASSYSTGLNYGYTF. The CDR3 DNA is TGTGCCAGCAGTTACTCGACAGGCCTGAACTATGGCTACACCTTC.

CDR3: CASSLVGNAFF. The CDR3 nucleotides read TGTGCCAGCAGCTTAGTCGGTAATGCTTTCTTT. This chain joins TRBV5-5 and TRBJ1-1; D ambiguous. Trimming removed 2 bases at V and 11 bases at J, with 10 bases between. The germline V gene has CDR1 SGHKS and CDR2 YYEKEE (reference sequence). The CDR3 runs 11 residues.

This clone appeared once. The genes are TRBV4-1 and TRBJ2-3, with 8 bases identical to TRBD2. V shed 0 bases, J shed 0 bases, and the junction held 2 bases outside the gene matches. CDR3 size: 16 residues. Germline CDR1 and CDR2: MGHRA and YSYEKL. The CDR3 sequence: CASSQETSASTDTQYF. The DNA of the CDR3 is TGCGCCAGCAGCCAAGAGACTAGCGCTAGCACAGATACGCAGTATTTT.

This clone was found a few times. The chain has TRBV5-1 and TRBJ2-5, with 11 bases aligning to TRBD1. The J call is in doubt because the DNA end fits TRBJ2-7 better. Germline CDR1 SGHRS, CDR2 YFSETQ. This CDR3 has 15 residues. The CDR3 sequence is CASSTDRGLYYEQYF. The CDR3 coding sequence is TGCGCCAGCAGCACGGACAGGGGGCTCTACTACGAGCAGTACTTC.

The chain has TRBV7-9 and TRBJ2-1; D uncertain. The V gene's germline CDR1 is SEHNR and CDR2 FQNEAQ (reference sequence). This CDR3 is built from 18 residues. With 1 base removed from V and 3 bases from J, the gap between germline ends came to 19 bases. CDR3 protein: CASSLGPLLSSGYNEQFF. DNA of the CDR3: TGTGCCAGCAGCTTAGGGCCGCTCCTAAGTTCGGGCTACAATGAGCAGTTCTTC.

This clone was seen a single time. This same CDR3 is encoded by further DNA sequences in the sample. The V call is TRBV6-5, the J call TRBJ2-3; 8 nucleotides agree with TRBD2. J gave up 2 bases and V 9 bases, and 7 bases lay outside the gene matches. Germline V CDR1 and CDR2: MNHEY, SVGAGI. The CDR3 contains 14 residues. As DNA, the CDR3 is TGTGCCAGTAGCCCAGCGGGAGTCACAGATACGCAGTATTTT. It translates to CASSPAGVTDTQYF.

This clone was counted once. The J gene is TRBJ2-3, the V gene TRBV5-1; D is uncertain. Trimming stripped 1 base from V and 4 bases from J, with 10 bases between. Germline V lookup: CDR1 SGHRS, CDR2 YFSETQ. The CDR3 sequence is 14 residues long. This CDR3 reads CASSLTGRADTQYF. Written as DNA, the CDR3 is TGCGCCAGCAGCTTGACGGGTCGAGCAGATACGCAGTATTTT.

The rearrangement uses TRBV5-1 and TRBJ2-5; 7 bases are a match to TRBD2. The DNA end is more similar to TRBJ2-7, so the J call may be wrong. The CDR3 extends over 15 amino acids. Germline CDR1 reads SGHRS; CDR2 reads YFSETQ. The CDR3 sequence: CASSFGGTTVYEQYF. For the CDR3, the DNA is TGCGCCAGCAGCTTCGGCGGGACTACCGTCTACGAGCAGTACTTC.

This clone came up a few times. CDR3 coding DNA: TGTGCCAGCAGTGAAGCGCGTGGGCCTAACTATGGCTACACCTTC. Encoded protein: CASSEARGPNYGYTF. The chain uses TRBV2 and TRBJ1-2; D is undetermined. Germline V gene lookup returns CDR1 SNHLY and CDR2 FYNNEI. Trimming removed 0 bases at V and 0 bases at J, with 8 bases between. The CDR3 runs 15 residues.